These 32 T cell receptor beta chains were all obtained from the same sample, sequenced in a study of blood T cell repertoires in COVID-19. The assay was immunoSEQ multiplex PCR, and TCRdb's table has in-frame clones only and misses some. The top ten clones hold about 2% of a sample with over 200,000 clones, more than 65% of them seen once. Material: peripheral blood. The receptor source for this set is a man in his forties who had recovered from COVID-19.

The chain couples TRBV12-3 or TRBV12-4 to TRBJ1-1, with TRBD1 matching 7 bases. With 5 bases clipped from V and 3 bases from J, the junction kept 3 bases outside the gene matches. The CDR3 runs to 13 residues. The CDR3 bases are TGTGCCAGCAGTCCAGGGGGAGACACTGAAGCTTTCTTT. Translation: CASSPGGDTEAFF.

This clone showed up just once. The chain couples TRBV5-4 to TRBJ2-2, with 11 bases identical to TRBD1. The CDR3 contains 15 residues. Trimming cost V 4 bases and J 4 bases; bases outside gene matches: 3. Germline values: CDR1 SGHNT, CDR2 YYREEE (reference sequence). The CDR3 bases are TGTGCCAGCAGCACGGGACAGGGGGTCACCGGGGAGCTGTTTTTT. Its protein product is CASSTGQGVTGELFF.

This chain's CDR3 is CASSRVPKNIQYF. For the CDR3, the DNA is TGTGCCAGCAGCCGGGTCCCCAAAAACATTCAGTACTTC. The rearrangement uses TRBV11-2 and TRBJ2-4, with D unresolved. Trimming cost V 5 bases and J 2 bases, with 7 bases left between them. The CDR3 loop spans 13 amino acids. Germline CDR1 SGHAT, CDR2 FQNNGV.

This chain joins TRBV4-3 and TRBJ2-3, with D maybe TRBD2 (5 bases). The CDR3 is made up of 17 amino acids. Germline V gene sequence: CDR1 LGHNA, CDR2 YSLEER. Trimming pared 0 bases from V and 2 bases from J, leaving 15 bases between. The CDR3 DNA reads as TGCGCCAGCAGCCAAGATCCGGCTAGCCCAGCCACAGATACGCAGTATTTT. Its translation is CASSQDPASPATDTQYF.

The chain carries TRBV30 and TRBJ1-2, with D possibly matching TRBD1 (5 bases). Germline CDR1 GTSNPN, CDR2 SVGIG (reference sequence). The V end was cut by 0 bases, the J end by 10 bases, with 9 bases between. This CDR3 comprises 11 residues. The CDR3 DNA sequence: TGTGCCTGGAGTGTAGGGGTGGACTACACCTTC. This sequence encodes CAWSVGVDYTF.

The V call is TRBV30, the J call TRBJ2-6; TRBD2 matches at 8 bases. V shed 0 bases and J 1 base; nucleotides not matched to a gene: 2. Germline V lookup: CDR1 GTSNPN, CDR2 SVGIG (reference sequence). The CDR3 runs to 16 residues. Here the CDR3 DNA reads TGTGCCTGGAGTGTAGCGGGAGTTTCTGGGGCCAACGTCCTGACTTTC. This codes for CAWSVAGVSGANVLTF.

The rearrangement joins TRBV6-6 to TRBJ1-2; D is possibly TRBD1 (5 bases). V was shortened by 2 bases and J by 1 base, with 11 bases between the two germline ends. CDR1 is MNHNY and CDR2 is SVGAGI in the germline V gene (reference sequence). The CDR3 length is 15 residues. Written as DNA, the CDR3 is TGTGCCAGCAGTTACGCGGAGGGGTATAACTATGGCTACACCTTC. It is translated as CASSYAEGYNYGYTF.

The V call is TRBV9, the J call TRBJ1-1, with 10 positions matching TRBD1. This CDR3 comprises 15 residues. Unmatched junction bases numbered 4, after V lost 2 bases and J lost 3 bases. Germline assignment: CDR1 SGDLS and CDR2 YYNGEE. The DNA for the CDR3 is TGTGCCAGCAGCGTCGGGACAGGGGTTTACACTGAAGCTTTCTTT. It codes for CASSVGTGVYTEAFF. Full variable domain (missing parts from reference TRBV9 and TRBJ1-1): DSGVTQTPKHLITATGQRVTLRCSPRSGDLSVYWYQQSLDQGLQFLIQYYNGEERAKGNILERFSAQQFPDLHSELNLSSLELGDSALYFCASSVGTGVYTEAFFGQGTRLTVV.

This clone was seen only once. The chain links TRBV6-6 to TRBJ2-7, with TRBD1 matching 7 bases. Germline lookup yields CDR1 MNHNY and CDR2 SVGAGI (reference sequence). V lost 6 bases to trimming and J lost 2 bases; unmatched junction nucleotides: 10. The CDR3 extends over 15 amino acids. The CDR3 bases are TGTGCCAGCAGACACGGGGACAGACTGACCTACGAGCAGTACTTC. Translating it yields CASRHGDRLTYEQYF.

The V and J genes are TRBV19 and TRBJ1-2; D perhaps matches TRBD1 (5 bases). Trimming shortened V by 6 bases and J by 3 bases, and 14 bases separated the two germline ends. CDR3 length: 14 residues. Germline CDR1 is LNHDA and CDR2 is SQIVND (reference sequence). The CDR3 DNA is TGTGCCAGTAGATCGGGGGGTTGGGACTATGGCTACACCTTC. Its protein is CASRSGGWDYGYTF.

CDR3 loop: CASSITGDPETQYF. DNA for the CDR3: TGCGCCAGCAGTATAACAGGGGACCCAGAGACCCAGTACTTC. The rearrangement uses TRBV10-2 and TRBJ2-5; 7 nucleotides agree with TRBD1. Trimming took 5 bases from V and 4 from J; bases not matched to a gene: 7. Germline assignment: CDR1 WSHSY and CDR2 SAAADI. CDR3 length: 14 residues.

V is TRBV10-3 and J is TRBJ1-2, with D tentatively TRBD1 (6 bases). Between the trimmed V and J ends, which lost 2 bases and 8 bases, there was a span of 18 bases. The CDR3 contains 15 residues. CDR1 ENHRY and CDR2 SYGVKD come from the germline V gene. CDR3 sequence: CAISESVQGLFGYTF. CDR3 DNA: TGTGCCATCAGTGAGAGCGTACAGGGTCTGTTCGGCTACACCTTC.

The chain has TRBV18 and TRBJ1-1; 10 nucleotides agree with TRBD1. This CDR3 region has 15 residues. Germline loops: CDR1 KGHSH, CDR2 LQKENI. V was pared by 2 bases and J by 3 bases, with 3 bases of the junction left unmatched. CDR3 protein: CASSPMGQGYTEAFF. For the CDR3, the DNA is TGTGCCAGCTCACCAATGGGACAGGGGTACACTGAAGCTTTCTTT.

The chain employs TRBV11-2 and TRBJ1-1; no definite D call. Trimming took 3 bases from V and 3 from J, leaving 8 bases between them. Germline CDR1 is SGHAT and CDR2 is FQNNGV. The CDR3 has 13 residues. CDR3 nucleotide sequence: TGTGCCAGCAGCTTCGTAGCGGACACTGAAGCTTTCTTT. This gives the protein CASSFVADTEAFF.

The chain recombines TRBV29-1 with TRBJ2-3, with 10 nucleotides matching TRBD1. Trimming at V came to 6 bases and at J to 6 bases, leaving 9 bases not matched to a gene. From germline, CDR1 is SQVTM and CDR2 ANQGSEA. This CDR3 is 14 amino acids long. In nucleotides, the CDR3 is TGCAGCGTCACCGGGACAGGGGCTCACGATACGCAGTATTTT. It is translated as CSVTGTGAHDTQYF.

This clone was picked up a small number of times. V is TRBV6-5 and J is TRBJ1-1; D may be TRBD1 (6 bases). The CDR3 loop spans 15 amino acids. CDR1 MNHEY and CDR2 SVGAGI come from the germline V gene. Trimming took 0 bases from V and 0 from J, leaving 8 bases between them. The CDR3 loop reads CASSYSDRLNTEAFF. CDR3 bases: TGTGCCAGCAGTTACTCCGACAGGTTGAACACTGAAGCTTTCTTT.

This chain joins TRBV7-9 and TRBJ1-6, with 7 nucleotides matching TRBD1. Germline V gene lookup returns CDR1 SEHNR and CDR2 FQNEAQ (reference sequence). This CDR3 spans 13 amino acids. The V segment lost 5 bases and the J segment 11 bases; nucleotides outside the gene matches: 6. CDR3 protein: CASSSQGETPLHF. CDR3 bases: TGTGCCAGCAGCAGTCAGGGGGAGACACCCCTCCACTTT.

The chain carries TRBV6-5 and TRBJ2-3; 9 bases match TRBD1. Losses at the gene ends were 6 bases for V and 4 bases for J; bases not matched to a gene: 8. The CDR3 covers 15 residues. Germline V gene lookup returns CDR1 MNHEY and CDR2 SVGAGI. The chain's CDR3 is CASRRDREVSDTQYF. CDR3 bases: TGTGCCAGCAGAAGGGACAGGGAGGTTTCAGATACGCAGTATTTT.

This clone was counted only a few times. The chain recombines TRBV2 with TRBJ2-6, with TRBD1 matching over 9 bases. The length of the CDR3 is 18 residues. CDR1 SNHLY and CDR2 FYNNEI come from the germline V gene. The junction had 12 bases not matched to a gene; V was cut back by 6 bases and J by 3 bases. As DNA, the CDR3 is TGTGCCAGCAGGCGCCGGGACAGGGCGGTCAATGGGGCCAACGTCCTGACTTTC. This sequence encodes CASRRRDRAVNGANVLTF.

This clone was seen a few times. The genes are TRBV11-2 and TRBJ2-7; D may be TRBD1 (6 bases). Trimming removed 7 bases from V and 7 bases from J, with 23 bases in between. Germline CDR1 is SGHAT and CDR2 is FQNNGV. CDR3 length equals 15 residues. The CDR3 region is CASTRQAHLPGEQYF. CDR3 sequence (DNA): TGTGCCAGCACCCGACAGGCCCACCTCCCGGGGGAGCAGTACTTC.

A note on this clone: Other nucleotide sequences in the sample specify the same CDR3. The chain employs TRBV2 and TRBJ2-2; 7 bases fit TRBD1. Germline CDR1 SNHLY, CDR2 FYNNEI. The CDR3 consists of 15 residues. The V gene end was trimmed by 5 bases and the J gene end by 2 bases; junction bases not matched to a gene: 5. The CDR3 is CASSRQGVNTGELFF. In nucleotides, the CDR3 is TGTGCCAGCAGTAGACAGGGCGTAAACACCGGGGAGCTGTTTTTT.

The chain joins TRBV20-1 to TRBJ1-2; 7 bases map to TRBD1. Germline V gene data show CDR1 as DFQATT and CDR2 as SNEGSKA (reference sequence). Unmatched junction bases numbered 8, after V lost 3 bases and J lost 13 bases. The CDR3 has 11 amino acids. The CDR3 sequence is CSASLDRLGTF. The CDR3 bases are TGCAGTGCTAGCCTGGACAGGCTGGGCACCTTC.

The chain carries TRBV11-3 and TRBJ2-5, with D possibly matching TRBD1 (5 bases). With 5 bases removed from V and 0 bases from J, the gap between germline ends came to 13 bases. This CDR3 is built from 15 residues. Germline CDR1 SGHNT, CDR2 YENEEA. The DNA of the CDR3 is TGTGCCAGCAGCCTGCGGACACTGTACCAAGAGACCCAGTACTTC. As protein: CASSLRTLYQETQYF.

This chain uses TRBV7-9 with TRBJ1-2; 8 bases line up with TRBD1. There are 14 residues in the CDR3. Germline lookup yields CDR1 SEHNR and CDR2 FQNEAQ (reference sequence). V shed 1 base, J shed 4 bases, and the junction held 2 bases outside the gene matches. The CDR3 sequence: CASSLDRGAYGYTF. DNA for the CDR3: TGTGCCAGCAGCTTAGACAGGGGGGCCTATGGCTACACCTTC.

The table lists this clone with a count of one. The chain's CDR3 is CASSLTQQETQYF. As DNA, the CDR3 is TGTGCCAGCAGCTTAACTCAACAAGAGACCCAGTACTTC. The chain has TRBV11-3 and TRBJ2-5; D unclear. V was shortened by 2 bases and J by 2 bases, with 6 bases between the two germline ends. The germline V gene encodes CDR1 SGHNT and CDR2 YENEEA. The CDR3 is 13 residues long.

This clone has more than one count but fewer than ten. Here the CDR3 DNA reads TGTGGGAGGAGCACAGATACGCAGTATTTT. This translates into CGRSTDTQYF. The chain is built from TRBV25-1 and TRBJ2-3; D is possibly TRBD2 (5 bases). Germline V gives CDR1 MGHDK, CDR2 SYGVNS. The CDR3 totals 10 residues.

The rearrangement links TRBV21-1 to TRBJ1-1. TRBV21-1 is tagged as a pseudogene. CDR3 size: 16 residues. CDR3 coding DNA: TGTGCCAGCAGCAATTCGGTTCCGAGAGGGAAGCCGGAAGCTTTCTTT. This sequence encodes CASSNSVPRGKPEAFF.

J is TRBJ2-1 and V is TRBV15; TRBD1 matches 11 bases. CDR3 length: 16 amino acids. CDR1 is LNHNV and CDR2 is YYDKDF in the germline V gene (reference sequence). V dropped 4 bases and J dropped 3; count of bases not matched to a gene: 5. CDR3 in DNA: TGTGCCACCAGCACTCCGGGACAGGGGGACTACAATGAGCAGTTCTTC. Its protein product is CATSTPGQGDYNEQFF.

The V call is TRBV10-3, the J call TRBJ2-7, with 10 bases fitting TRBD1. CDR1 ENHRY and CDR2 SYGVKD come from the germline V gene. V was pared by 3 bases and J by 5 bases, with 10 bases of the junction left unmatched. This CDR3 has 16 amino acids. CDR3: CAISDILRDRGHEQYF. The CDR3 coding sequence is TGTGCCATCAGTGACATCTTGCGGGACAGGGGCCACGAGCAGTACTTC.

The chain recombines TRBV2 with TRBJ2-5, with D possibly matching TRBD2 (6 bases). V shed 9 bases and J shed 0 bases, with 14 bases lying between them. This CDR3 has 14 amino acids. CDR1 is SNHLY and CDR2 is FYNNEI in the germline V gene. CDR3 DNA sequence: TGTGCCAGTCGGGACTTTCCGTACCAAGAGACCCAGTACTTC. Translation gives CASRDFPYQETQYF.

This clone was found a few times. The V call is TRBV28, the J call TRBJ2-2; D is perhaps TRBD2 (6 bases). Germline loops: CDR1 MDHEN, CDR2 SYDVKM. This CDR3 contains 14 residues. V was clipped by 3 bases and J by 5 bases, with 10 bases between them. In DNA form, the CDR3 reads TGTGCCAGCAGTTTGTTCGGGGGTACCGGGGAGCTGTTTTTT. Its translation is CASSLFGGTGELFF.

V is TRBV19 and J is TRBJ2-7; 9 bases are shared with TRBD1. V dropped 5 bases and J dropped 5; count of bases not matched to a gene: 10. The germline V gene has CDR1 LNHDA and CDR2 SQIVND (reference sequence). The CDR3 length is 15 residues. The CDR3 protein is CASSDRQGGRDEQYF. CDR3 in DNA: TGTGCCAGTAGTGACCGACAGGGGGGGAGAGACGAGCAGTACTTC.